This TCR beta chain was profiled in a study of shared clonotypes between healthy human individuals. The CDR3 sequence is 11 residues long. V was clipped by 3 bases and J by 9 bases, with 8 bases between them. Germline lookup yields CDR1 MDHEN and CDR2 SYDVKM. The study's findings and limits: A limitation of the genetic and exposure-history diversity represented arose from few donors.

Repertoires were generated with immunoSEQ multiplex PCR, while TCRdb's copy carries only in-frame clones and drops some. The data hold a few hundred thousand clones, with nearly 97% observed a single time. As to this clone: Its specificity is unknown.

In the naive CD8 group, cells lacked CD45RO and were positively selected for CCR7, so terminally differentiated effector memory CD45RA+ cells were left out. This chain links TRBV28 with TRBJ1-2, with a weak D call TRBD1 (6 bases). The clonotype originates from a woman aged 30 to 39 in good health. Source material: naive CD8+ T cells sorted from blood. The CDR3 DNA follows: TGTGCCAGCAGTTTTCGGGACAGCTACACCTTC. Encoded protein: CASSFRDSYTF.